The 9 T cell receptor beta chains below all came from one sample that was sequenced in a study of T-cell memory formation after mild COVID-19. Using its own MiXCR run on the 5' RACE reads, TCRdb lists one record per CDR3 protein. The sample has fewer than 700,000 distinct CDR3 sequences, about 20% seen once; the top ten hold approximately 8%. The sample taken for sequencing was PBMCs or a T cell subset sorted from them (not recorded which). Receptors were obtained from an adult woman who had mild COVID-19 (a few samples of this study predate the infection). Cell type and time point are not known.

The sample holds a few counts of this clonotype. The rearrangement joins TRBV12-3 or TRBV12-4 to TRBJ1-5, with D possibly matching TRBD1 (6 bases). Trimming shortened V by 0 bases and J by 5 bases, and 14 bases separated the two germline ends. The CDR3 loop spans 16 amino acids. The CDR3 loop reads CASSLAPGAKHQPQHF. As DNA, the CDR3 is TGTGCCAGCAGTTTAGCTCCGGGGGCCAAGCATCAGCCCCAGCATTTT.

The chain couples TRBV29-1 to TRBJ1-1; D is perhaps TRBD1 (6 bases). Germline V gene lookup returns CDR1 SQVTM and CDR2 ANQGSEA. The CDR3 has 14 amino acids. V was cut by 7 bases and J by 1 base, with 16 bases left in between. Written as DNA, the CDR3 is TGCAGCGCAAAAGGGGGTCGGGAGAACACTGAAGCTTTCTTT. It encodes CSAKGGRENTEAFF. The whole variable domain, remainder taken from reference TRBV29-1 and TRBJ1-1, is SAVISQKPSRDICQRGTSLTIQCQVDSQVTMMFWYRQQPGQSLTLIATANQGSEATYESGFVIDKFPISRPNLTFSTLTVSNMSPEDSSIYLCSAKGGRENTEAFFGQGTRLTVV.

The chain couples TRBV7-2 to TRBJ2-7, with 8 bases matching TRBD2. CDR3 length equals 17 residues. Germline V gene sequence: CDR1 SGHTA, CDR2 FQGNSA. Losses at the gene ends were 5 bases for V and 6 bases for J; bases not matched to a gene: 18. The DNA for the CDR3 is TGTGCCAGCAGCAGAGCCGGGACTAGATCGTCCCGGGGCGAGCAGTACTTC. The encoded protein is CASSRAGTRSSRGEQYF. Complete variable domain (other parts from reference TRBV7-2 and TRBJ2-7): GAGVSQSPSNKVTEKGKDVELRCDPISGHTALYWYRQSLGQGLEFLIYFQGNSAPDKSGLPSDRFSAERTGGSVSTLTIQRTQQEDSAVYLCASSRAGTRSSRGEQYFGPGTRLTVT.

This clonotype was picked up a small number of times. The chain couples TRBV5-1 to TRBJ2-1; 8 bases are a match to TRBD2. Unmatched junction bases numbered 13, after V lost 0 bases and J lost 5 bases. The germline gives CDR1 SGHRS, CDR2 YFSETQ. CDR3 length: 18 amino acids. The CDR3 protein is CASSLGALPGGYDNEQFF. CDR3 bases: TGCGCCAGCAGCTTGGGGGCCCTTCCGGGAGGGTATGACAATGAGCAGTTCTTC.

The V call is TRBV6-5, the J call TRBJ2-7; 11 bases map to TRBD2. The CDR3 sequence is 15 residues long. J gave up 7 bases and V 0 bases, and 5 bases lay outside the gene matches. Germline loops: CDR1 MNHEY, CDR2 SVGAGI. CDR3 nucleotides: TGTGCCAGCAGTTACTCGAGCCTAGCGGGAGGAGAGCAGTACTTC. This sequence encodes CASSYSSLAGGEQYF.

This clonotype was picked up a small number of times. The chain joins TRBV28 to TRBJ2-7; perhaps D is TRBD1 or TRBD2 (5 bases each). The length of the CDR3 is 12 residues. Trimming removed 1 base from V and 13 bases from J, with 14 bases in between. CDR1 and CDR2 from the germline V gene are MDHEN and SYDVKM. CDR3 residues: CASSLLGVPQYF. Written as DNA, the CDR3 is TGTGCCAGCAGTTTATTGGGGGTGCCCCAATACTTC.

This chain links TRBV6-2 or TRBV6-3 with TRBJ1-4; TRBD1 aligns across 9 bases. Trimming took 0 bases from V and 5 from J; bases not matched to a gene: 4. From germline, CDR1 is MNHEY and CDR2 SVGEGT. This CDR3 contains 16 residues. CDR3 nucleotides: TGTGCCAGCAGTTACTCGACCGGACAGGGGAATGAAAAACTGTTTTTT. This sequence encodes CASSYSTGQGNEKLFF.

This clonotype has more than one count but fewer than ten. The chain uses TRBV7-9 and TRBJ2-1; TRBD1 agrees at 11 bases. CDR3 length: 15 residues. The ends lost 3 bases at V and 7 bases at J; junction bases unmatched: 5. CDR1 is SEHNR, CDR2 FQNEAQ, per germline (reference sequence). CDR3 residues: CASSFPGTGGNEQFF. The CDR3 bases are TGTGCCAGCAGCTTTCCCGGGACAGGGGGAAATGAGCAGTTCTTC.

This sequence joins TRBV9 and TRBJ2-2, with D tentatively TRBD2 (6 bases). CDR1 and CDR2 (germline): SGDLS, YYNGEE. Trimming stripped 4 bases from V and 8 bases from J, with 24 bases between. The CDR3 contains 17 residues. The CDR3 DNA sequence: TGTGCCAGCAGCCAAACTCCCGGGACTCGTATTGGGGGGGAGCTGTTTTTT. The encoded protein is CASSQTPGTRIGGELFF.